The clone carrying this T cell receptor beta chain was detected many times. Its specificity is not known. The junction departs from the called germline gene at one end, perhaps through a read error. CDR1 SGHAT and CDR2 FQNNGV come from the germline V gene. This CDR3 has 16 residues. The lymph nodes were axillary draining lymph nodes from breast cancer patients. This entry belongs to a study of breast tumors, draining lymph nodes, adjacent tissues. MiXCR was run by TCRdb on the multiplex PCR reads, yielding one entry per CDR3 protein. The repertoire holds about 230,000 distinct CDR3 sequences, with approximately 30% as singletons. Study results and limitations: Data only fit, rather than demonstrated, lymph node origin of most tumor T cells. Data fit most tumor T cells coming from lymph node, expanding in tumor. Compared with lymph nodes, tumors were less diverse; compared with nontumor tissue, more.

The sequencing input was axillary lymph node tissue. This clonotype originated in a female donor with breast cancer. Some clones in this sample may be carry-over from other donors' samples. The chain combines TRBV11-2 with TRBJ2-3; TRBD1 or TRBD2 may be the D gene (5 bases each). CDR3 DNA sequence: TGTGTCAGCAGCTTGGTATACGGGGCCAGCACAGATACGCAGTATTTT. Protein sequence: CVSSLVYGASTDTQYF.